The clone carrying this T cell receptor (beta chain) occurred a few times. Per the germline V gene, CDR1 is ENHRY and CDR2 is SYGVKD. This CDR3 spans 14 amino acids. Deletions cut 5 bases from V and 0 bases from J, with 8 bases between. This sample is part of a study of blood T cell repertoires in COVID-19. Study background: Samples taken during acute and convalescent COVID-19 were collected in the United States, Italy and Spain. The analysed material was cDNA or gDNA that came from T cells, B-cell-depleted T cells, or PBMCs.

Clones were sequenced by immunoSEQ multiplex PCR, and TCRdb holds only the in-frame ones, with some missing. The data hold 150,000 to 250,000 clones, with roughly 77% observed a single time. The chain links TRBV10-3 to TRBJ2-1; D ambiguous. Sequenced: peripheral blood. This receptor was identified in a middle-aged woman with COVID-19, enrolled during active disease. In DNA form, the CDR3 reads TGTGCCATCAGTATGAGAAGCTCCTACAATGAGCAGTTCTTC. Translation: CAISMRSSYNEQFF.